This T cell receptor (beta chain) was identified during a study of blood T cell repertoires in COVID-19. Study background: Material from acute and convalescent COVID-19 was sourced from the United States, Italy and Spain. T cells, B-cell-depleted T cells, or PBMCs provided the cDNA or gDNA that served as material.

Per the original methods: For nucleated cells, counts were estimated from reference gene primer amplification. Clones were read by immunoSEQ multiplex PCR, and TCRdb kept only the in-frame ones, dropping some. The V and J calls and clone size come from that table; D and trimming were worked out from the DNA. Found here are about 220,000 clones, 70% to 90% of them singletons; the top ten hold about 13%. The J segment lost 2 bases and the V segment lost 4 bases, leaving 8 bases of the junction unmatched. The CDR3 sequence is 15 residues long. Germline V CDR1 and CDR2: SGHTA, FQGNSA. The sample was peripheral blood. This clonotype was obtained from a human donor in a cohort sampled during active COVID-19. The chain couples TRBV7-2 to TRBJ2-7; 7 nucleotides agree with TRBD2. The CDR3 protein is CASSSVGLGPYEQYF. The CDR3 DNA reads TGTGCCAGCAGCTCCGTAGGACTAGGCCCCTACGAGCAGTACTTC.